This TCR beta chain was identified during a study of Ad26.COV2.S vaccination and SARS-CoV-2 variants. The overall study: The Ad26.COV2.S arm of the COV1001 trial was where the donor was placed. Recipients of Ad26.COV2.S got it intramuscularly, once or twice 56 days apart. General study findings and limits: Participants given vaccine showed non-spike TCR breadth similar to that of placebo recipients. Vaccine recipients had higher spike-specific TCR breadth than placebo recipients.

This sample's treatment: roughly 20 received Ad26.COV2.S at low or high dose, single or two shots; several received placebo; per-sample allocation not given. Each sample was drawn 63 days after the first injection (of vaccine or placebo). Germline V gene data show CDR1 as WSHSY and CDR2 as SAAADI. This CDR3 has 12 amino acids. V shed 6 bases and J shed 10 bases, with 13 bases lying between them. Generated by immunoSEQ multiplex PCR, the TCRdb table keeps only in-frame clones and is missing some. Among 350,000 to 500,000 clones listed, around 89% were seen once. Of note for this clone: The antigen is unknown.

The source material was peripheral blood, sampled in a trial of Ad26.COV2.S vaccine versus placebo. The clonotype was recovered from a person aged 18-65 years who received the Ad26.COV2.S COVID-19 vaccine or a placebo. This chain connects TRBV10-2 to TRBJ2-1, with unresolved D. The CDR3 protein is CASSSLLYEQFF. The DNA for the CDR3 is TGCGCCAGCAGCTCCCTACTTTACGAGCAGTTCTTC.